This T cell receptor (beta chain) came from a study of OX40 agonist ivuxolimab in advanced cancers. Study in general: Aged about 20 to 85 with a mean of about 60 years, they were less than 90% male. Under the entry rules, prior anti-PD-1, anti-PD-L1 or anti-CTLA-4 therapy was allowed, and more than 35% had some. Study-wide points: Antigen specificity was not determined for the expanded peripheral T cells.

As for this clone: Its antigen is not known.

The CDR3 has 16 residues. Germline loops: CDR1 LNHDA, CDR2 SQIVND (reference sequence). With 5 bases clipped from V and 2 bases from J, the junction kept 7 bases outside the gene matches. Libraries were prepared by immunoSEQ multiplex PCR; TCRdb keeps only in-frame clonotypes and omits some of them. The sample lists tens of thousands of clones, about four fifths seen once, with more than 1% in the top ten. The TCR originated in an adult with an advanced solid tumor such as melanoma, head and neck, liver or kidney cancer. The chain is built from TRBV19 and TRBJ2-3; 10 bases agree with TRBD2. The material sequenced was CD4+ or CD8+ T cells sorted from blood, taken in a trial of the OX40 agonist ivuxolimab. The CDR3 spells CASSFLAGVTTDTQYF. CDR3 nucleotides: TGTGCCAGTAGTTTCCTAGCGGGGGTCACCACAGATACGCAGTATTTT.